This T cell receptor (beta chain) is from a study of blood T cells in healthy people across ages. This clonotype was seen a few times. The CDR3 spans 15 residues. V trimming: 3 bases; J trimming: 8 bases; junction bases outside the gene matches: 4. CDR1 is KGHDR, CDR2 SFDVKD, per germline. Through a sample-barcoded 5' primer and a J-beta primer mix, a second PCR was run for about 7 to 12 cycles. One entry per CDR3 protein results from TCRdb running MiXCR on the 5' RACE reads. Counted here are 600,000 or so distinct CDR3 sequences, approximately 30% occurring once; the ten biggest clones make up roughly 14%.

Source material: blood. This clonotype was sampled from a woman aged 80 or over in good health. The J gene is TRBJ1-5, the V gene TRBV24-1; 12 bases map to TRBD1. The CDR3 region is CATSDPGTGGEPQHF. In nucleotides, the CDR3 is TGTGCCACCAGTGATCCCGGGACAGGGGGCGAGCCCCAGCATTTT.